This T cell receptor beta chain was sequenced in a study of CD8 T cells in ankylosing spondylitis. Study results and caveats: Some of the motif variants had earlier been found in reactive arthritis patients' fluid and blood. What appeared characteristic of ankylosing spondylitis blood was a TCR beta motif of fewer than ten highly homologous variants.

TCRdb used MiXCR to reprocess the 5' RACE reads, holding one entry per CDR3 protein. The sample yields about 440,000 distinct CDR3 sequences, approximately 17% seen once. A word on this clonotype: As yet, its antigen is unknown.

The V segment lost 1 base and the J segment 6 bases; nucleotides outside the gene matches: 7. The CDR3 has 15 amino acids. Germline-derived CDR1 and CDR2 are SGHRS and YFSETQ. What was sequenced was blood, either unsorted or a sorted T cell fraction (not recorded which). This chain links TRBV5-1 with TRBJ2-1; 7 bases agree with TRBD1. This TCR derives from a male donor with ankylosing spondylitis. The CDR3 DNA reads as TGCGCCAGCAGCTTGAGTTGGGACAGTGTCAATGAGCAGTTCTTC. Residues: CASSLSWDSVNEQFF.